The 2 T cell receptor beta chains below come from one sample, sequenced in a study of CD8+ T cells in alopecia areata. The authors extracted RNA and reverse transcribed it into cDNA as the sequencing template. The repertoire was sequenced with immunoSEQ multiplex PCR; TCRdb's copy has only in-frame clones and lacks some. The data contain roughly 200,000 clones, roughly three fifths of them singletons. Treatment of the sample: oral pan-JAK inhibitor, 5-10 mg twice daily. The sequencing used CD4+ T cells sorted from blood, collected at week 4, from a patient treated with tofacitinib. These TCRs come from a human donor with alopecia areata.

The sample holds a few counts of this clone. The chain joins TRBV29-1 to TRBJ1-1; no definite D call. CDR1 and CDR2 (germline): SQVTM, ANQGSEA. The CDR3 has 13 residues. V was cut by 5 bases and J by 1 base, with 11 bases left in between. CDR3 sequence reads: CSVTGRANTEAFF. The CDR3 DNA follows: TGCAGCGTTACGGGGAGGGCGAACACTGAAGCTTTCTTT.

The CDR3 DNA reads TGTGCCAGCAGTCCATGGACAGGGAGGGAGTTCTTC. This encodes CASSPWTGREFF. The chain couples TRBV27 to TRBJ2-1, with D possibly being TRBD1 (8 bases). The CDR3 covers 12 residues. Trimming took 5 bases from V and 14 from J, leaving 16 bases between them. Germline CDR1 is MNHEY and CDR2 is SMNVEV (reference sequence).